This entry is about one T cell receptor (beta chain). The protocol was immunoSEQ multiplex PCR, while the TCRdb copy is restricted to in-frame clones and leaves out a portion. The sample gives 75,000 to 95,000 clones, about 89% of which show up once; under 10% is in the top ten. The sample originates from a study of control samples from healthy donors and cancer patients. CDR1 and CDR2 from the germline V gene are LGHNA and YSLEER. V shed 3 bases and J shed 1 base, with 7 bases lying between them. The CDR3 totals 14 residues. Sequencing was carried out using PBMCs. The TCR was taken from a woman aged 45-65 years with colorectal cancer. The rearrangement links TRBV4-3 to TRBJ1-3; D is possibly TRBD1 (6 bases). CDR3 sequence reads: CASSHTGSGNTIYF. The DNA for the CDR3 is TGCGCCAGCAGCCATACAGGGTCTGGAAACACCATATATTTT.